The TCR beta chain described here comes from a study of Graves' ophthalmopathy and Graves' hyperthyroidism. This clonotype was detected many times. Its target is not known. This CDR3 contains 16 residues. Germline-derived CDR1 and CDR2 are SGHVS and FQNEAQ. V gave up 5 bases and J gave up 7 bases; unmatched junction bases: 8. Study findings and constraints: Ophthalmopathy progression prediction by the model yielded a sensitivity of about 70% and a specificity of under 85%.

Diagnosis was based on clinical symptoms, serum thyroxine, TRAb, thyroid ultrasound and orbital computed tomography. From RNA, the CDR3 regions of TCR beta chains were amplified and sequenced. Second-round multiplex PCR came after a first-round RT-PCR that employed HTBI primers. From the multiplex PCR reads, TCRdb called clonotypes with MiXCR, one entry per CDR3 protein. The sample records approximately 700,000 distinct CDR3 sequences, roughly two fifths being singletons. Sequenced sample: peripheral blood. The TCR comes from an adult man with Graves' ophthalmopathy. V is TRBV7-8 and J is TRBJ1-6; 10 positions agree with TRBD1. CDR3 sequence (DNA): TGTGCCAGCAGCACCAAGACAGGGGGCCAAAATTCACCCCTCCACTTT. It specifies CASSTKTGGQNSPLHF.